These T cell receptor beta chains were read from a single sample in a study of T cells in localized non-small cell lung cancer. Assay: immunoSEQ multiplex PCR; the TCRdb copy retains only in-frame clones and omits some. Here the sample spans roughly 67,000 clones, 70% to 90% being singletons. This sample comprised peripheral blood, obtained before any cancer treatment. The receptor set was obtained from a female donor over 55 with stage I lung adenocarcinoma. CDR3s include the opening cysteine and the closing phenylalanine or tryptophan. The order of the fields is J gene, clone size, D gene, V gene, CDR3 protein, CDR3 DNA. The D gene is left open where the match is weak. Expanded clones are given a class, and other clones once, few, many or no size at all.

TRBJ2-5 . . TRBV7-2 CASSLDGRGNQETQYF TGTGCCAGCAGCTTAGACGGCCGGGGGAATCAAGAGACCCAGTACTTC
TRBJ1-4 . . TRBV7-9 CASSSNTLRSEKLFF TGTGCCAGCAGCTCGAACACTCTTAGGAGTGAAAAACTGTTTTTT
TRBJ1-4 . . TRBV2 CASRVGGSEKLFF TGTGCCAGCCGAGTGGGGGGGAGTGAAAAACTGTTTTTT
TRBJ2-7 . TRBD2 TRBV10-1 CASNPAGAYEQYF TGCGCCAGCAATCCAGCGGGAGCATACGAGCAGTACTTC
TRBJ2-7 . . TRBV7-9 CASSLSGYEQYF TGTGCCAGCAGCTTGTCAGGCTACGAGCAGTACTTC
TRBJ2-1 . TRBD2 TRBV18 CASSQGLANNEQFF TGTGCCAGCTCACAGGGACTAGCGAATAATGAGCAGTTCTTC
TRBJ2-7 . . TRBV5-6 CASSRTPSYEQYF TGTGCCAGCAGCCGGACACCCTCCTACGAGCAGTACTTC
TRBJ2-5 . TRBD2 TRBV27 CASSGRASETQYF TGTGCCAGCAGCGGGAGGGCGAGTGAGACCCAGTACTTC
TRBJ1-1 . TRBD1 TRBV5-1 CASSLDWDSEAFF TGCGCCAGCAGCTTGGATTGGGACAGTGAAGCTTTCTTT
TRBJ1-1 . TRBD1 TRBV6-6 CASSRQGFTEAFF TGTGCCAGCAGTAGACAGGGGTTTACTGAAGCTTTCTTT
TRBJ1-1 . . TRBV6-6 CASSFARGNTEAFF TGTGCCAGCAGTTTCGCGAGGGGGAACACTGAAGCTTTCTTT
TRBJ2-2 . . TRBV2 CASSKDIRSGELFF TGTGCCAGCAGCAAGGACATCCGGTCCGGGGAGCTGTTTTTT
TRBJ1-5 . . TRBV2 CASTSQGIGDQPQHF TGTGCCAGCACAAGCCAGGGGATTGGGGATCAGCCCCAGCATTTT
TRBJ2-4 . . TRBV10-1 CASSEGAGQAHF TGCGCCAGCAGTGAAGGGGCCGGGCAGGCCCACTTC
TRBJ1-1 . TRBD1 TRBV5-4 CASNLQGVNTEAFF TGTGCCAGCAACTTACAGGGGGTGAACACTGAAGCTTTCTTT
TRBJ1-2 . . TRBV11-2 CASSLTANYGYTF TGTGCCAGCAGCTTAACAGCTAACTATGGCTACACCTTC
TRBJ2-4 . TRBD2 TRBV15 CATSRPGTSVLQYF TGTGCCACCAGCAGACCTGGGACTAGCGTCCTTCAGTACTTC
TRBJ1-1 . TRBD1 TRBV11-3 CASSLRRRTGDITEAFF TGTGCCAGCAGCTTAAGGCGAAGGACAGGCGACATCACTGAAGCTTTCTTT
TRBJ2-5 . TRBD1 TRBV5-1 CASSIGQGGRAETQYF TGCGCCAGCAGCATCGGACAGGGAGGACGTGCAGAGACCCAGTACTTC
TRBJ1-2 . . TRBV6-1 CASSRGGGYGYTF TGTGCCAGCAGCCGAGGGGGGGGATATGGCTACACCTTC
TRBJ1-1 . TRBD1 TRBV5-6 CASTLKGQGDVF TGTGCCAGCACCCTAAAGGGACAGGGAGATGTCTTT
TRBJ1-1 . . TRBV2 CASSWTFMNTEAFF TGTGCCAGCAGTTGGACCTTTATGAACACTGAAGCTTTCTTT
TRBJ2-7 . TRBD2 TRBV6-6 CASSVGLAVSYEQYF TGTGCCAGCAGTGTGGGACTAGCGGTTTCCTACGAGCAGTACTTC
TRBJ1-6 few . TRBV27 CASSLQGPGNSPLHF TGTGCCAGCAGTTTACAGGGTCCGGGGAATTCACCCCTCCACTTT
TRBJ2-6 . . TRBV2 CASSEFSAGRNSGANVLTF TGTGCCAGCAGTGAATTTTCGGCAGGGAGGAACTCTGGGGCCAACGTCCTGACTTTC
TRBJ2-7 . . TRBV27 CASSYRARSYEQYF TGTGCCAGCAGTTACAGGGCCCGCTCCTACGAGCAGTACTTC
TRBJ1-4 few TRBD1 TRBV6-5 CASSPGGSEEKLFF TGTGCCAGCAGTCCAGGGGGGTCGGAAGAAAAACTGTTTTTT
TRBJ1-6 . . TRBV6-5 CASVDTGRVNSPLHF TGTGCCAGCGTCGATACAGGCCGTGTCAATTCACCCCTCCACTTT
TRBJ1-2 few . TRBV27 CASSLSTQANYGYTF TGTGCCAGCAGTTTATCGACCCAAGCTAACTATGGCTACACCTTC
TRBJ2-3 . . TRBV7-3 CASSPGTRSTDTQYF TGTGCCAGCAGCCCCGGGACACGAAGCACAGATACGCAGTATTTT
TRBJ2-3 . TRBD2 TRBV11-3 CASSPRTSGRADTQYF TGTGCCAGCAGTCCCAGGACTAGCGGGAGGGCAGATACGCAGTATTTT
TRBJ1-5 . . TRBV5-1 CASSLDGGNQPQHF TGCGCCAGCAGCTTAGACGGAGGCAATCAGCCCCAGCATTTT
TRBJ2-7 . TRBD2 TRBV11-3 CASSLGVWGTSGREEQYF TGTGCCAGCAGCTTAGGAGTGTGGGGGACTAGCGGGAGAGAAGAGCAGTACTTC
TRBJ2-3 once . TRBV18 CASSPPARSDTQYF TGTGCCAGCTCACCCCCGGCCCGATCAGATACGCAGTATTTT
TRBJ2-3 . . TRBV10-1 CASQGGATQYF TGCGCCAGTCAAGGGGGGGCGACGCAGTATTTT
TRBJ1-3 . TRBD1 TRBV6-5 CASSYGTGHSGNTIYF TGTGCCAGCAGTTACGGGACAGGACACTCTGGAAACACCATATATTTT
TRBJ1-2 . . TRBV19 CASSLGAGDGGYTF TGTGCCAGTAGCCTTGGGGCAGGGGATGGTGGCTACACCTTC
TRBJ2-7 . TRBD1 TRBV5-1 CASSLIDRDYEQYF TGCGCCAGCAGCTTGATTGACAGGGACTACGAGCAGTACTTC
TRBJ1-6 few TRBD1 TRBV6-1 CASSEQGALFNSPLHF TGTGCCAGCAGTGAGCAGGGGGCGCTTTTTAATTCACCCCTCCACTTT
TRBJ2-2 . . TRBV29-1 CSVEAEGPSTGELFF TGCAGCGTTGAAGCCGAGGGACCGTCCACCGGGGAGCTGTTTTTT